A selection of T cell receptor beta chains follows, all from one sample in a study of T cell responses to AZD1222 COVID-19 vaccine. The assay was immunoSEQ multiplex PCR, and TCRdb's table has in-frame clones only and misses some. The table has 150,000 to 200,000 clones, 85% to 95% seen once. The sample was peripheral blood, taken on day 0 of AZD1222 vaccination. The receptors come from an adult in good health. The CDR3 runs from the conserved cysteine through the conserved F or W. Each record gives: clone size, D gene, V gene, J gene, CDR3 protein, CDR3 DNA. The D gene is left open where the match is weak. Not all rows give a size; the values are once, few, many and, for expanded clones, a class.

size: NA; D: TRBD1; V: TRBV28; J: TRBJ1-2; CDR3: CASSPGQGGYGYTF; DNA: TGTGCCAGCAGTCCCGGACAGGGGGGCTATGGCTACACCTTC
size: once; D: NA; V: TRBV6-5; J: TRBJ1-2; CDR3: CASSNGGKAVGYTF; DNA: TGTGCCAGCAGCAACGGCGGGAAGGCGGTTGGCTACACCTTC
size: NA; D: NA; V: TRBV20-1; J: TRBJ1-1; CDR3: CSVVLGTEAFF; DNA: TGCAGTGTCGTTTTGGGAACTGAAGCTTTCTTT
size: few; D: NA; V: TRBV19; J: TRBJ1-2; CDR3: CASSTGEAGDYGYTF; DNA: TGTGCCAGTAGCACCGGTGAGGCTGGAGACTATGGCTACACCTTC
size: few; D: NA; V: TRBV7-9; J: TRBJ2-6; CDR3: CASSPLPAGANVLTF; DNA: TGTGCCAGCAGCCCGCTCCCCGCCGGGGCCAACGTCCTGACTTTC
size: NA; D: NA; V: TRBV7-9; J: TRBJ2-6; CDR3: CASVQAPGGANVLTF; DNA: TGTGCCAGCGTCCAGGCGCCTGGGGGGGCCAACGTCCTGACTTTC
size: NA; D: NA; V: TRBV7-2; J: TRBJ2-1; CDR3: CASSLTGYHEQFF; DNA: TGTGCCAGCAGCTTAACGGGGTACCATGAGCAGTTCTTC
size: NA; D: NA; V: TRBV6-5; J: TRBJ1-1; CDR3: CASSPGGLMNTEAFF; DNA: TGTGCCAGCAGTCCCGGCGGACTTATGAACACTGAAGCTTTCTTT
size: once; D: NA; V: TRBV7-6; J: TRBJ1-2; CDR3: CASSGQAHYGYTF; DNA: TGTGCCAGCAGTGGGCAGGCCCACTATGGCTACACCTTC
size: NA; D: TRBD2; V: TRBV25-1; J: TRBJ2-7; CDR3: CASSPGLGTYEQYF; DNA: TGTGCCAGCAGTCCGGGACTAGGGACCTACGAGCAGTACTTC
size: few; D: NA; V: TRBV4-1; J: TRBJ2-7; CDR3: CASSQDLSGPAYEQYF; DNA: TGCGCCAGCAGCCAAGATCTGAGCGGGCCCGCCTACGAGCAGTACTTC
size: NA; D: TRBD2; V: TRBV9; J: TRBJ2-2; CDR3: CASRAGLGELFF; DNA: TGTGCCAGTCGAGCGGGACTCGGGGAGCTGTTTTTT
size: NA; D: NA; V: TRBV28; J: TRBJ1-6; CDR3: CASSGQGLVYNSPLHF; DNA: TGTGCCAGCAGCGGCCAAGGGCTCGTGTATAATTCACCCCTCCACTTT
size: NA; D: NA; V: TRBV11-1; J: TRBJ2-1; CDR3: CASITGAGSSYNEQFF; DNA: TGTGCCAGCATCACGGGGGCGGGGAGCTCCTACAATGAGCAGTTCTTC